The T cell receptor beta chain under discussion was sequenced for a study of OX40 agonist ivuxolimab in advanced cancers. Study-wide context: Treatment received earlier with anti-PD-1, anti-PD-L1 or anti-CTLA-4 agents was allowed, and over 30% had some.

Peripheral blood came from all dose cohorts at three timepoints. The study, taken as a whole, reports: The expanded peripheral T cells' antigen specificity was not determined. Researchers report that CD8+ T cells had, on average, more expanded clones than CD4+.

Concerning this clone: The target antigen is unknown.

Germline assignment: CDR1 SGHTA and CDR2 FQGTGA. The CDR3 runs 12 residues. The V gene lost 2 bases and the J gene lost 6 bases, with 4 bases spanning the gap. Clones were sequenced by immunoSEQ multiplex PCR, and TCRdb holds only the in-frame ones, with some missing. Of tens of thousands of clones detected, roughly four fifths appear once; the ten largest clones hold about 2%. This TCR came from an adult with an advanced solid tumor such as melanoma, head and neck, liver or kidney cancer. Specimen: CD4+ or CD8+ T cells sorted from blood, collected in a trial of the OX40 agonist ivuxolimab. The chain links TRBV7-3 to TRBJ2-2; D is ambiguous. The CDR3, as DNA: TGTGCCAGCAGCTTAGGGGCCGGGGAGCTGTTTTTT. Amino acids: CASSLGAGELFF. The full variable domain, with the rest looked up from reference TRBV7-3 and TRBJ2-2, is GAGVSQTPSNKVTEKGKYVELRCDPISGHTALYWYRQSLGQGPEFLIYFQGTGAADDSGLPNDRFFAVRPEGSVSTLKIQRTERGDSAVYLCASSLGAGELFFGEGSRLTVL.